The clone carrying this TCR beta chain was detected a few times. The data derive from a study of vaccination and CD4 T cells after COVID-19. Study summary: The post-COVID sampling time was a median about 13 weeks after diagnosis, ranging from 35 to 161. Samples were collected from a few convalescent patients on day 14 and on days 161 to 241 after vaccination. Median time from second vaccine dose to sampling was roughly 72 days (14 to 241).

As to time point: late sampling 161 to 241 days after vaccination in a few convalescent patients. PCR-confirmed positives ranged from March to December 2020, preceding US Alpha, Beta and Delta variants. Deletions cut 2 bases from V and 9 bases from J, with 9 bases between. The CDR3 sequence is 12 residues long. Looked up from germline, CDR1 is SGHNT and CDR2 is YYREEE (reference sequence). MiXCR, applied by TCRdb to the PCR reads, yields one record per CDR3 protein. Of around 31,000 distinct CDR3 sequences in the sample, around 49% were seen once. The chain has TRBV5-4 and TRBJ2-1; D gene uncertain. The sequence was collected from a human donor who had recovered from COVID-19. This material consisted of CD4+ T cells from blood, taken about 7 months after SARS-CoV-2 vaccination. Here the CDR3 reads CASSFIGSEQFF. DNA of the CDR3: TGTGCCAGCAGCTTTATAGGCAGTGAGCAGTTCTTC.